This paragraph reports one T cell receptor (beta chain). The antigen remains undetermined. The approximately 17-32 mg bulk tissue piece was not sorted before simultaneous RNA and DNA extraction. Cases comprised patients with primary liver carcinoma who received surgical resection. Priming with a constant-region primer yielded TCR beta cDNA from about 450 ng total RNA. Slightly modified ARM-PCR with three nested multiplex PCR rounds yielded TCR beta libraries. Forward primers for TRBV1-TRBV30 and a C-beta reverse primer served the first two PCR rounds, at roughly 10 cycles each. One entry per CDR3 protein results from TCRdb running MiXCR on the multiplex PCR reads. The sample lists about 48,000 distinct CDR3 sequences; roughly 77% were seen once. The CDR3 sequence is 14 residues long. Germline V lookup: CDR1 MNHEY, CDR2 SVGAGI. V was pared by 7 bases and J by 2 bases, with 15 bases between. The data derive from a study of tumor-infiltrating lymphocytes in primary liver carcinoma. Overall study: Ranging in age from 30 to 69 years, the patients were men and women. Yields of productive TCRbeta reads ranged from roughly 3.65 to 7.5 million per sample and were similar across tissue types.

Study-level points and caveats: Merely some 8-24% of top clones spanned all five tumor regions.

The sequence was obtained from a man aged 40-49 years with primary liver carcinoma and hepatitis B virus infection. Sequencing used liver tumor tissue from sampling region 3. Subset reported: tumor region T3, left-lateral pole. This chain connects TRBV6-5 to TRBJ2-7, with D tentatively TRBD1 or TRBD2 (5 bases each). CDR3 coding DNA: TGTGCCAGCAATTATGACCGGGGACCCTACGAGCAGTACTTC. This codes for CASNYDRGPYEQYF.